Listed here is a single T cell receptor beta chain. Its antigen is still unknown. This sample is drawn from a study of cytomegalovirus exposure and HLA in healthy donors. Study outcomes and limitations: Presence/absence analysis assumed near-uniform sequencing depth across donors.

V was shortened by 7 bases and J by 4 bases, with 20 bases between the two germline ends. From germline, CDR1 is LGHNA and CDR2 YNFKEQ. The CDR3 extends over 17 amino acids. Healthy bone marrow donors made up the cohort. Though probably carrying unrecorded immune exposures, donors were nominally healthy at sampling. The PCR used 60 Vbeta and 13 Jbeta primers. Produced via immunoSEQ multiplex PCR; TCRdb's table is partial and in-frame only. The repertoire holds about 130,000 clones, 70% to 80% seen once, with 1.9% in the top ten. Sequenced material: PBMCs. This chain joins TRBV4-2 and TRBJ1-6; the D gene is possibly TRBD1 (5 bases). The origin of this receptor is a man between 45 and 60 years old in good health and CMV-seronegative. CDR3 in DNA: TGTGCCAGCACCTCAGGACATCCCGGGGGATATAATTCACCCCTCCACTTT. This encodes CASTSGHPGGYNSPLHF.